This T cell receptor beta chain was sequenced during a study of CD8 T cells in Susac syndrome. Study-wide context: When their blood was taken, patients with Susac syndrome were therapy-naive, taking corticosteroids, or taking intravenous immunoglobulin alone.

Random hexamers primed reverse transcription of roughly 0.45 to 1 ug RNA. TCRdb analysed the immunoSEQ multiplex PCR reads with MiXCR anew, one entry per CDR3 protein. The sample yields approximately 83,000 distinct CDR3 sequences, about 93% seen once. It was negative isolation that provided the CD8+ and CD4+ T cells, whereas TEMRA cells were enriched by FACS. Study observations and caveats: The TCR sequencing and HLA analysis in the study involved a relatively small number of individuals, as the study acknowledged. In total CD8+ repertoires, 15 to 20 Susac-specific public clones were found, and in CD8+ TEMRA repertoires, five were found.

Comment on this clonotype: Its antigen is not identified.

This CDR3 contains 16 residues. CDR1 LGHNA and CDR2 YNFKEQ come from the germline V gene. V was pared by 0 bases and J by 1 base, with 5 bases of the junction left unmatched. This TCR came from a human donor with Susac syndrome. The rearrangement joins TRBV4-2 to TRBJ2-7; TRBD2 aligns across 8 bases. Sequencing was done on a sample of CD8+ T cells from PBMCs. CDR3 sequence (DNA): TGTGCCAGCAGCCAAGAGGGAGCGGGGGATTCCTACGAGCAGTACTTC. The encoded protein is CASSQEGAGDSYEQYF.